The T cell receptor beta chain under discussion was sequenced for a study of T cells in Graves' hyperthyroidism and ophthalmopathy. Per the germline V gene, CDR1 is SNHLY and CDR2 is FYNNEI. V was pared by 6 bases and J by 5 bases, with 8 bases of the junction left unmatched. The CDR3 runs 14 residues. Amplification yielded TCR beta CDR3 regions, with RNA transcripts as the source. With the HTBI primer set, the TCR CDR3 went through a first round of RT-PCR. TCRdb reprocessed the multiplex PCR reads via MiXCR and lists one record per CDR3 protein. The sample includes hundreds of thousands of distinct CDR3 sequences, 35% to 45% of them seen just once.

The specimen sequenced was blood. J is TRBJ2-7 and V is TRBV2; TRBD1 agrees at 9 bases. This receptor was taken from a man aged 18 to 29 with Graves' hyperthyroidism. DNA for the CDR3: TGTGCCAGCAGACAGACAGGGGGGACGGACGAGCAGTACTTC. Protein sequence: CASRQTGGTDEQYF.